This TCR beta chain is from a study of cytomegalovirus exposure and HLA in healthy donors. TCRdb keeps only in-frame clones here, not all; method: immunoSEQ multiplex PCR. This table has hundreds of thousands of clones, less than 90% appearing once. V gave up 3 bases and J gave up 4 bases; unmatched junction bases: 4. Per the germline V gene, CDR1 is MNHNS and CDR2 is SASEGT. CDR3 length equals 15 residues. This clone was observed once. The V call is TRBV6-1, the J call TRBJ1-2; TRBD1 matches 11 bases. The sequenced sample was PBMCs. This TCR was recovered from a man younger than 35 in good health and CMV-seropositive. The CDR3 DNA follows: TGTGCCAGCAGTGAGGGGACAGGGGGTAGCTATGGCTACACCTTC. Amino acid sequence: CASSEGTGGSYGYTF.